The 3 T cell receptor beta chains listed next were all sequenced from one sample in a study of cytomegalovirus exposure and HLA in healthy donors listed by TCRdb under 2017. Libraries were made using the immunoSEQ multiplex PCR assay. The multiplex PCR relied on a mix of 60 forward primers for TCR Vbeta segments and 13 reverse primers for TCR Jbeta segments. TCRdb re-hosts the immuneACCESS table, in-frame sequences only. Its copies lack some clones; in the studies checked, an unresolved V gene accounts for under half of them, and the cause for the rest is not known. The sample table holds about 160,000 clones, of which 80% were seen once. The top ten constitute 8.5% to 10% of the sample. The specimen was PBMCs. Receptors originate from a man aged 18 to 30 in good health and CMV-seropositive.

The rearrangement joins TRBV29-1 to TRBJ2-7; D gene ambiguous. V lost 5 bases to trimming and J lost 5 bases, with 19 bases between them. CDR3 length equals 14 residues. Germline V gene data show CDR1 as SQVTM and CDR2 as ANQGSEA. CDR3 protein: CSVLSTDITNEQYF. CDR3 bases: TGCAGCGTTCTCTCTACGGATATAACTAACGAGCAGTACTTC.

This sequence joins TRBV13 and TRBJ2-5; possibly TRBD1 for D (5 bases). The germline V gene encodes CDR1 PRHDT and CDR2 FYEKMQ (reference sequence). Between the trimmed V and J ends, which lost 2 bases and 1 base, there was a span of 8 bases. The CDR3 is 14 residues long. The CDR3 DNA reads as TGTGCCAGCAGCTTACAGGGTCCCCAAGAGACCCAGTACTTC. This sequence encodes CASSLQGPQETQYF.

The rearrangement links TRBV5-1 to TRBJ1-2; TRBD1 matches 10 bases. Germline values: CDR1 SGHRS, CDR2 YFSETQ. V dropped 0 bases and J dropped 3; count of bases not matched to a gene: 8. The CDR3 extends over 17 amino acids. CDR3 nucleotide sequence: TGCGCCAGCAGCTTGGGCACCGGGACAGGGGAGGACTATGGCTACACCTTC. It codes for CASSLGTGTGEDYGYTF.